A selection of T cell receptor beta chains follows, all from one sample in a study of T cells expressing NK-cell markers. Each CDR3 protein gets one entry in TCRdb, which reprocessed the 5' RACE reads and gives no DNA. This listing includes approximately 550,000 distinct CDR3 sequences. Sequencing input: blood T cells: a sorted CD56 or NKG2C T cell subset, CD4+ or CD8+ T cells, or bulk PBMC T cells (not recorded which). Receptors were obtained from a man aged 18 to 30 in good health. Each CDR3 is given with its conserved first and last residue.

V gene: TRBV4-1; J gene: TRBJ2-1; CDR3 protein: CASSQEFVLLEQFF
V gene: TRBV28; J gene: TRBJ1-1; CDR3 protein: CASSLGPRRESFF
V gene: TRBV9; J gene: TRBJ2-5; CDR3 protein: CASSANQGDQYF
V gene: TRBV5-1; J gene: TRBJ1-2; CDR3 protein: CASSLGDRTLYGYTF
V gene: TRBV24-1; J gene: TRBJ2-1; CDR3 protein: CATSEPGTGLGNEQFF
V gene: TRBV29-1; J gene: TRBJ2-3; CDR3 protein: CSVAGLTTDTQYF
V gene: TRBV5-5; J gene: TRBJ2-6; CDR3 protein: CASSQREGLGADVLTF
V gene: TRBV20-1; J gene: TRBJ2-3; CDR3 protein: CSARDRSFTDTQYF
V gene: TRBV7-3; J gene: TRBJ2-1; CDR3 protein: CASSFSGQIEQFF
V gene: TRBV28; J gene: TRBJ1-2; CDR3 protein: CASSAPPGNYGYTF
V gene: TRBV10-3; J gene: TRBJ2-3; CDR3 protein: CAISESASGGSTDTQYF
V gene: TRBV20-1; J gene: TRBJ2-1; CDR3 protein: CSASTLRPSGSYYNEQFF
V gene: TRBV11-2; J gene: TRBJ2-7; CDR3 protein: CASSVGAAGIEQYF
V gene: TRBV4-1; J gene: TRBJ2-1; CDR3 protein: CASSQDEGRYNEQFF
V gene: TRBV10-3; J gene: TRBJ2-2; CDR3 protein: CAISESSMGSSNTGELFF
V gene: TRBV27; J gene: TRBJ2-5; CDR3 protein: CASSSTGGGKTQYF
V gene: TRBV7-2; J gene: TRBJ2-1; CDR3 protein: CASSFSGNGLNEQFF
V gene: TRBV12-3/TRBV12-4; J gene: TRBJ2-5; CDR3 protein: CASKLGGGGQETQYF
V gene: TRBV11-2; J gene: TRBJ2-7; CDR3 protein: CASSSGTGFFSDSYEQYF
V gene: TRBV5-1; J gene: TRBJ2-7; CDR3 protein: CASSSGGTGDEQYF
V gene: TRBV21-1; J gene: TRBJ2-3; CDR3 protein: CASVTTGPSTDTQYF
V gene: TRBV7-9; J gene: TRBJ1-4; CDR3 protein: CASSSSPGEKLFF
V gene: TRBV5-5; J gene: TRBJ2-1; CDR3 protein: CASSYVTGSYNEQFF
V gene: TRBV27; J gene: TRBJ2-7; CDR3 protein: CASSLTGPPRGEYF
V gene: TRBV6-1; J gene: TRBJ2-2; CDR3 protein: CATHRVVGTGELFF
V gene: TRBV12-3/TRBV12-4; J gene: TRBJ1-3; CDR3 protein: CASSFSPAGGTIYF
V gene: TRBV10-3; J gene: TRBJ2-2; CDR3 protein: CAISVGTRDAIRELFF
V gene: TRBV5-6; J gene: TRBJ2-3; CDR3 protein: CASSPGVVSTDTQYF
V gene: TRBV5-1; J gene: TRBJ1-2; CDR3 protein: CASSKGTDLNYYGYTF
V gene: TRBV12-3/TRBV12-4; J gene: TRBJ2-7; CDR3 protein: CASSLTGVYYEQYF
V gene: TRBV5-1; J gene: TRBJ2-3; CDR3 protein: CASAFEARNRGTDTQYF
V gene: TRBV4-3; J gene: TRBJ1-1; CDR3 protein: CASSQDLQGRLNTEAFF
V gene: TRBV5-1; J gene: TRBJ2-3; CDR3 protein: CASSYGVWGSSGPDTQYF
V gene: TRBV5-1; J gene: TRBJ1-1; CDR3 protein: CASSLEGGAFF
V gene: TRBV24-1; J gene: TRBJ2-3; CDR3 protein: CATSYFSGSGTDTQYF
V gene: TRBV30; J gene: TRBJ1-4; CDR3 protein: CAWSINEKLFF
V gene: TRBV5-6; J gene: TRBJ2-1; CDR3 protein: CASSLAGRAYNEQFF
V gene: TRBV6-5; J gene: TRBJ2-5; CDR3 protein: CASSFTKLAGGFQETQYF
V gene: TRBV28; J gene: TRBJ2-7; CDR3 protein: CASSLVGGASYEQYF
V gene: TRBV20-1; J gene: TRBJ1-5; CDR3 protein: CSAGRQGIQPQHF
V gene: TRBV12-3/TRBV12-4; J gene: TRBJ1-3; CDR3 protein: CASSFIIPPPSGNTIYF